This is a list of T cell receptor beta chains from one sample in a study of naive and memory T cell subsets. One entry per CDR3 protein, called by TCRdb with MiXCR from the 5' RACE reads. The sample has 55,000 to 70,000 distinct CDR3 sequences; 5.5% to 8.5% are singletons. The receptors derive from a male donor in good health. Each CDR3 is given with its conserved first and last residue. Fields, in order: CDR3 length, J gene, V gene, clone size, D gene, CDR3 protein, CDR3 DNA. D genes are given only for firm matches. The size field is filled for only some rows; it gives once, few, many or a size class.

>15|TRBJ2-1|TRBV7-8|few|TRBD2
CATSLLAGGLDEQFF
TGTGCGACATCTCTACTAGCGGGGGGGCTCGATGAGCAGTTCTTC
>10|TRBJ1-2|TRBV30|many|NA
CALRRGGYTF
TGTGCCCTAAGGCGGGGAGGCTACACCTTC
>14|TRBJ2-3|TRBV13|NA|NA
CASSRPLETDTQYF
TGTGCCAGCAGCCGCCCCCTGGAGACAGATACGCAGTATTTT
>16|TRBJ2-1|TRBV3-1|many|NA
CASSQGGNKRAGEQFF
TGTGCCAGCAGCCAAGGGGGGAATAAGCGGGCTGGGGAGCAGTTCTTC
>16|TRBJ1-4|TRBV7-9|few|NA
CASSLAVGAANEKLFF
TGTGCCAGCAGCTTAGCGGTCGGGGCCGCTAATGAAAAACTGTTTTTT
>17|TRBJ1-5|TRBV27|many|TRBD1
CASSLRGTGEKGQPQHF
TGTGCCAGCAGTTTACGGGGGACAGGGGAGAAGGGTCAGCCCCAGCATTTT
>18|TRBJ1-5|TRBV6-5|many|NA
CASVGGLPGENSNQPQHF
TGTGCCAGCGTCGGCGGATTGCCGGGAGAAAATAGCAATCAGCCCCAGCATTTT
>12|TRBJ1-1|TRBV13|few|NA
CASGGWNTEAFF
TGTGCCAGCGGGGGGTGGAACACTGAAGCTTTCTTT
>15|TRBJ1-2|TRBV7-8|NA|NA
CASSPRTTGDYGYTF
TGTGCCAGCAGCCCCCGAACGACAGGAGACTATGGCTACACCTTC
>15|TRBJ2-3|TRBV2|NA|TRBD2
CASTKLAGYADTQYF
TGTGCCAGCACCAAACTAGCGGGGTACGCAGATACGCAGTATTTT
>12|TRBJ2-1|TRBV12-3/TRBV12-4|few|NA
CASSLFGDEQFF
TGTGCCAGCAGTTTATTTGGGGATGAGCAGTTCTTC
>15|TRBJ2-3|TRBV27|NA|TRBD2
CASNLGGGVTDTQYF
TGTGCCAGCAATCTAGGCGGGGGGGTCACAGATACGCAGTATTTT
>14|TRBJ2-2|TRBV5-4|many|TRBD2
CASSLAGPTGELFF
TGTGCCAGCAGTTTAGCGGGACCCACCGGGGAGCTGTTTTTT
>16|TRBJ2-3|TRBV19|few|NA
CASSPPGVDGTDTQYF
TGTGCCAGTAGTCCTCCGGGGGTAGACGGCACAGATACGCAGTATTTT
>12|TRBJ2-7|TRBV27|NA|TRBD2
CASSGGSHEQYF
TGTGCCAGCAGCGGGGGGAGCCACGAGCAGTACTTC
>15|TRBJ2-7|TRBV11-2|NA|TRBD2
CASSLEPSGSYEQYF
TGTGCCAGCAGCTTAGAGCCTAGCGGTAGTTACGAGCAGTACTTC
>12|TRBJ1-1|TRBV12-3/TRBV12-4|NA|NA
CASSIPNTEAFF
TGTGCCAGCAGTATACCGAACACTGAAGCTTTCTTT
>17|TRBJ2-5|TRBV10-3|NA|TRBD2
CAISESPLAGGIKTQYF
TGTGCCATCAGTGAGTCTCCCCTAGCGGGGGGTATAAAGACCCAGTACTTC
>16|TRBJ2-5|TRBV2|many|TRBD2
CASSELGRGDPKTQYF
TGTGCCAGCAGTGAGCTGGGGCGGGGGGACCCTAAGACCCAGTACTTC
>13|TRBJ1-1|TRBV5-1|many|NA
CASSWTDGSEAFF
TGCGCCAGCAGCTGGACAGATGGGTCTGAAGCTTTCTTT
>14|TRBJ1-5|TRBV6-1|many|NA
CASSEPEENQPQHF
TGTGCCAGCAGTGAACCCGAAGAGAATCAGCCCCAGCATTTT
>15|TRBJ1-5|TRBV7-8|NA|NA
CASSSLTAGRQPQHF
TGTGCCAGCAGCTCCCTTACAGCAGGGCGTCAGCCCCAGCATTTT
>13|TRBJ1-1|TRBV29-1|many|TRBD1
CSALTGSLPEAFF
TGCAGCGCCTTGACAGGGTCATTGCCTGAAGCTTTCTTT
>14|TRBJ2-3|TRBV18|NA|NA
CASSPGRTSDTQYF
TGTGCCAGCTCACCGGGACGGACCTCAGATACGCAGTATTTT
>19|TRBJ2-3|TRBV12-5|many|NA
CASGLTPPLDTSTPDTQYF
TGTGCTAGTGGTCTCACCCCACCTTTAGACACCTCAACGCCAGATACGCAGTATTTT
>15|TRBJ2-1|TRBV29-1|many|TRBD2
CSAPRGGWDDNEQFF
TGCAGCGCTCCGCGGGGGGGCTGGGACGACAATGAGCAGTTCTTC
>15|TRBJ2-2|TRBV20-1|many|TRBD2
CSARALADYTGELFF
TGCAGTGCTAGAGCCCTAGCGGATTACACCGGGGAGCTGTTTTTT
>11|TRBJ2-7|TRBV7-9|few|NA
CASGLSYEQYF
TGTGCCAGCGGCCTCTCCTACGAGCAGTACTTC
>15|TRBJ2-1|TRBV30|NA|TRBD2
CAWSPLDGRKNEQFF
TGTGCCTGGAGTCCCTTAGACGGGAGGAAAAATGAGCAGTTCTTC
>15|TRBJ2-7|TRBV6-5|NA|TRBD2
CASSYSSAGAVEQYF
TGTGCCAGCAGTTACTCGTCAGCGGGAGCGGTTGAGCAGTACTTC
>15|TRBJ1-5|TRBV19|few|NA
CASSISGSWNQPQHF
TGTGCCAGTAGTATTTCGGGTTCGTGGAATCAGCCCCAGCATTTT
>14|TRBJ1-2|TRBV6-2/TRBV6-3|few|NA
CASSSGTYLYGYTF
TGTGCCAGCAGTTCCGGTACCTATCTCTATGGCTACACCTTC
>14|TRBJ2-1|TRBV7-2|few|NA
CASSLEPQVVEQFF
TGTGCCAGCAGCTTAGAGCCCCAGGTGGTCGAGCAGTTCTTC
>12|TRBJ2-5|TRBV5-6|few|NA
CASTIRGETQYF
TGTGCCAGCACCATTCGCGGGGAGACCCAGTACTTC
>16|TRBJ2-3|TRBV7-8|many|NA
CASRQQPGLLTDTQYF
TGTGCCAGCAGGCAACAGCCGGGACTTTTGACAGATACGCAGTATTTT
>17|TRBJ1-5|TRBV19|few|NA
CASSPRGGGRVDQPQHF
TGTGCCAGTAGTCCAAGAGGGGGGGGGCGCGTGGATCAGCCCCAGCATTTT
>13|TRBJ1-2|TRBV6-5|many|NA
CASSSGTHYGYTF
TGTGCCAGCAGTTCCGGGACACACTATGGCTACACCTTC
>11|TRBJ1-3|TRBV30|few|NA
CAWTTGNTIYF
TGTGCCTGGACGACGGGAAACACCATATATTTT
>16|TRBJ1-6|TRBV18|few|NA
CASSPTGSAYNSPLHF
TGTGCCAGCTCACCAACAGGGTCGGCCTATAATTCACCCCTCCACTTT
>12|TRBJ2-5|TRBV20-1|NA|TRBD2
CSARGGQETQYF
TGCAGTGCCCGGGGGGGGCAAGAGACCCAGTACTTC
>17|TRBJ2-1|TRBV6-5|many|TRBD2
CASSYTGGPSSYNEQFF
TGTGCCAGCAGTTACACGGGAGGACCGAGCTCCTACAATGAGCAGTTCTTC
>14|TRBJ2-5|TRBV5-1|NA|NA
CASSTTLLVETQYF
TGCGCCAGCAGCACTACCCTACTAGTGGAGACCCAGTACTTC
>15|TRBJ1-2|TRBV12-3/TRBV12-4|few|NA
CASSLVGAGDYGYTF
TGTGCCAGCAGTTTGGTGGGGGCGGGGGACTATGGCTACACCTTC
>14|TRBJ2-3|TRBV20-1|many|NA
CSASKGAATDTQYF
TGCAGTGCTAGTAAAGGAGCGGCGACAGATACGCAGTATTTT
>14|TRBJ1-5|TRBV27|NA|NA
CASSPKFGNQPQHF
TGTGCCAGCAGTCCAAAATTCGGGAATCAGCCCCAGCATTTT
>12|TRBJ2-1|TRBV29-1|many|TRBD2
CSVVREQNEQFF
TGCAGCGTTGTGCGGGAGCAAAATGAGCAGTTCTTC
>16|TRBJ2-3|TRBV20-1|many|NA
CSAPTGSGGLTDTQYF
TGCAGTGCTCCCACAGGGTCTGGTGGACTCACAGATACGCAGTATTTT
>15|TRBJ2-2|TRBV11-3|few|TRBD2
CASSVGLADTGELFF
TGTGCCAGCAGCGTGGGACTAGCGGACACCGGGGAGCTGTTTTTT
>12|TRBJ2-7|TRBV2|many|NA
CASRGGPYEQYF
TGTGCCAGCAGGGGGGGGCCCTACGAGCAGTACTTC
>15|TRBJ2-3|TRBV12-3/TRBV12-4|few|NA
CASSLTPSGTDTQYF
TGTGCCAGCAGTTTAACCCCTTCGGGGACAGATACGCAGTATTTT
>13|TRBJ1-5|TRBV7-9|few|TRBD1
CASSLNRGQPQHF
TGTGCCAGCAGCCTAAACAGGGGACAGCCCCAGCATTTT
>15|TRBJ2-1|TRBV5-4|NA|TRBD2
CASSYLAGGHNEQFF
TGTGCCAGCAGCTATTTAGCGGGGGGCCACAATGAGCAGTTCTTC
>17|TRBJ2-5|TRBV5-1|many|TRBD2
CASSRTPGLAGQETQYF
TGCGCCAGCAGCCGGACGCCGGGACTAGCGGGTCAGGAGACCCAGTACTTC